The clone carrying this T cell receptor beta chain was recorded once. Its antigen is as yet unknown. Germline CDR1 is MNHEY and CDR2 is SMNVEV (reference sequence). The CDR3 runs to 15 residues. J lost 2 bases, V lost 7 bases, and 5 bases had no gene match. This record comes from a study of OX40 agonist ivuxolimab in advanced cancers. Findings and caveats of the study: By week 6 at 0.1 to 3.0 mg/kg, blood CD4+ and CD8+ T cells had expanded clonally. Expansion of clones was among the lowest in partial responders at 0.1-3.0 mg/kg.

The assay was immunoSEQ multiplex PCR, and TCRdb's table has in-frame clones only and misses some. This sample has 65,000 to 85,000 clones; approximately 90% occur once, and the top ten carry more than 7.5%. Sequencing used CD4+ or CD8+ T cells sorted from blood, obtained in a trial of the OX40 agonist ivuxolimab. V and J are TRBV27 and TRBJ2-1; 10 bases are a match to TRBD1. This sequence was found in an adult with an advanced solid tumor such as melanoma, head and neck, liver or kidney cancer. The CDR3 here is CASTPGTGAYNEQFF. As DNA, the CDR3 is TGTGCCAGCACCCCCGGGACAGGGGCCTACAATGAGCAGTTCTTC.